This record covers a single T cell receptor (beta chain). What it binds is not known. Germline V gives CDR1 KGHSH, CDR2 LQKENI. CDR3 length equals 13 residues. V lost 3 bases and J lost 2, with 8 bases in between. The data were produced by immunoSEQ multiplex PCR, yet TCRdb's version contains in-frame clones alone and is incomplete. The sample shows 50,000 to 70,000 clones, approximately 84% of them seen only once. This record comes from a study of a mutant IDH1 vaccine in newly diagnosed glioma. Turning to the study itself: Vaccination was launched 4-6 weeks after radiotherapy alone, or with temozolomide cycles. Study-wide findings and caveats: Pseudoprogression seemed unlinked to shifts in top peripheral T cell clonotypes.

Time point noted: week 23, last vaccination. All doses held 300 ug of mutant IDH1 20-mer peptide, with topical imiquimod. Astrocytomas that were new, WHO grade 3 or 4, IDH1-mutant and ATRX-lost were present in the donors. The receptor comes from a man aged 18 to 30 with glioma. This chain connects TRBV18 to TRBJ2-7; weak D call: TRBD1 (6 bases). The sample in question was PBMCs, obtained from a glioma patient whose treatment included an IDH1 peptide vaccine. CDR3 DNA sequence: TGTGCCAGCTCACCCCAGGGGACCTACGAGCAGTACTTC. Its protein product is CASSPQGTYEQYF.